The 6 T cell receptor beta chains reported below all come from one sample, sequenced in a study of blood T cells in healthy people across ages. A sample-barcoded 5' primer and a J-beta primer mix were used in a second PCR of about 7 to 12 cycles. Via MiXCR, TCRdb re-called the 5' RACE reads, giving one row per CDR3 protein. The table lists approximately 820,000 distinct CDR3 sequences, around 42% of them singletons, with under 20% in the top ten. The specimen was blood. The receptor source for this set is a man between 60 and 75 years old in good health.

The V call is TRBV18, the J call TRBJ2-5, with D perhaps matching TRBD2 (5 bases). The CDR3 is 14 amino acids. Trimming stripped 4 bases from V and 4 bases from J, with 13 bases between. Germline CDR1 reads KGHSH; CDR2 reads LQKENI. CDR3 sequence (DNA): TGTGCCAGCTCACGGCGGGCAGGAGGAGAGACCCAGTACTTC. This encodes CASSRRAGGETQYF.

This clonotype was found a few times. The gene calls are TRBV10-3 and TRBJ1-2, with D unresolved. Trimming removed 3 bases at V and 7 bases at J, with 12 bases between. This CDR3 is built from 13 residues. Germline CDR1 ENHRY, CDR2 SYGVKD. DNA for the CDR3: TGTGCCATCAGTGACACTCTGGAACGTGGCTACACCTTC. This translates into CAISDTLERGYTF.

This chain links TRBV4-3 with TRBJ2-7, with TRBD2 as a possible D gene (6 bases). This CDR3 spans 15 amino acids. With 0 bases removed from V and 3 bases from J, the gap between germline ends came to 12 bases. CDR1 is LGHNA and CDR2 is YSLEER in the germline V gene. The CDR3 DNA follows: TGCGCCAGCAGCCAAGATTACTACGGGGGCTACGAGCAGTACTTC. Its protein is CASSQDYYGGYEQYF.

The chain is built from TRBV7-2 and TRBJ2-1, with 8 positions matching TRBD1. V was pared by 5 bases and J by 9 bases, with 12 bases of the junction left unmatched. The CDR3 is made up of 15 amino acids. The germline CDR1 and CDR2 sequences are SGHTA and FQGNSA. The CDR3 region is CASSIRQGTAGEQFF. CDR3 nucleotides: TGTGCCAGCAGCATTAGACAGGGGACCGCCGGTGAGCAGTTCTTC.

This clonotype was counted at least ten times. The V call is TRBV20-1, the J call TRBJ2-1; maybe TRBD2 (5 bases). Germline-derived CDR1 and CDR2 are DFQATT and SNEGSKA (reference sequence). CDR3 length: 13 amino acids. V lost 3 bases and J 1 base, leaving 7 bases between the germline ends. The CDR3 DNA is TGCAGTGCTAGCCGGACTTCCTACAATGAGCAGTTCTTC. It is translated as CSASRTSYNEQFF.

A note on this clonotype: Since a much larger clone is just one base distant, this may be a read error. This chain joins TRBV14 and TRBJ2-1; perhaps TRBD2 as D (6 bases). The CDR3 contains 15 residues. Germline V CDR1 and CDR2: SGHDN, FVKESK. The CDR3 here is CASSPGTRVRNGQFF. For the CDR3, the DNA is TGTGCCAGCAGCCCCGGGACTCGAGTACGGAATGGGCAGTTCTTC.